The following is a T cell receptor beta chain sequence with its context. Its specificity is unknown. Profiling relied on immunoSEQ multiplex PCR, and the TCRdb table lists in-frame clones only, not all of them. This sample has over 700,000 clones, with 72% found just once. Naive CD4+ cells were CD45RA-selected; the remaining cells were memory. The germline CDR1 and CDR2 sequences are SGHNT and YENEEA. The CDR3 spans 15 residues. V dropped 5 bases and J dropped 0 bases, with 12 bases sitting between them. This entry belongs to a study of shared clonotypes between healthy human individuals. Study-wide points: The generation probabilities recorded for non-shared clonotypes fell below those of clonotypes shared by all four donors. Limitation of the genetic and exposure-history diversity represented came from the few donors.

The chain is built from TRBV11-3 and TRBJ2-3; possibly TRBD2 for D (5 bases). The clonotype was recovered from a woman aged 25-40 years in good health. The source material was memory CD4+ T cells sorted from blood. The subset here: CD45RA-negative fraction. CDR3 sequence reads: CASSHDYLSTDTQYF. The CDR3 nucleotides are TGTGCCAGCAGCCACGACTATCTTAGCACAGATACGCAGTATTTT. The full variable domain, in which reference TRBV11-3 and TRBJ2-3 provide the parts outside the CDR3, is EAGVVQSPRYKIIEKKQPVAFWCNPISGHNTLYWYLQNLGQGPELLIRYENEEAVDDSQLPKDRFSAERLKGVDSTLKIQPAELGDSAVYLCASSHDYLSTDTQYFGPGTRLTVL.